Given below is one T cell receptor (beta chain) in context. Its antigen is as yet unknown. The entry originates in a study of cytomegalovirus exposure and HLA in healthy donors. Across the whole study: The Caucasian-associated ancestry cluster contained around four fifths of the 300 to 450 genotyped donors. Study findings and constraints: In a later analysis, TCR association rates varied by HLA locus: DRB1 most, HLA-C fewest.

This cohort consisted of healthy bone marrow donors. This CDR3 spans 15 amino acids. Germline-derived CDR1 and CDR2 are LNHDA and SQIVND (reference sequence). Trimming took off 9 bases at V and 2 bases at J, with 17 bases between the two ends. PCR amplification relied on 60 Vbeta primers (plus 13 Jbeta primers). Generated by immunoSEQ multiplex PCR, the TCRdb table keeps only in-frame clones and is missing some. The table shows more than 150,000 clones, with roughly 90% occurring only once. Sequencing input: PBMCs. The rearrangement uses TRBV19 and TRBJ2-1, with D possibly matching TRBD2 (6 bases). This TCR derives from a girl in the first two years of life in good health and CMV-seronegative. This CDR3 reads CASKGSGTAYNEQFF. CDR3 sequence (DNA): TGTGCCAGCAAAGGGTCCGGGACTGCCTACAATGAGCAGTTCTTC. Together with reference TRBV19 and TRBJ2-1, the CDR3 gives the full variable domain: DGGITQSPKYLFRKEGQNVTLSCEQNLNHDAMYWYRQDPGQGLRLIYYSQIVNDFQKGDIAEGYSVSREKKESFPLTVTSAQKNPTAFYLCASKGSGTAYNEQFFGPGTRLTVL.